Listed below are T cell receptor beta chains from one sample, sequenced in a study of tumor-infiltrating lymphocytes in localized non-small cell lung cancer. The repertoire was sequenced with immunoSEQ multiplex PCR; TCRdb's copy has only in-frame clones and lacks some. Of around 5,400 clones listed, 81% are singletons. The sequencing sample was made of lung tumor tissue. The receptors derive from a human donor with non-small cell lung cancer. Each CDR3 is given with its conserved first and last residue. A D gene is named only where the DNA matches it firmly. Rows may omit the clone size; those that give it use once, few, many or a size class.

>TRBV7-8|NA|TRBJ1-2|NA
TGTGCCAGCACCTCCGGGGGGACCTATGGCTACACCTTC
CASTSGGTYGYTF
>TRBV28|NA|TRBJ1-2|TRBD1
TGTGCCAGCAGTCCTCCCGGGACAGGGTATGGCTACACCTTC
CASSPPGTGYGYTF
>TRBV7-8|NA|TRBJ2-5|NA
TGTGCCAGCAGCCGACTGATCCAAGAGACCCAGTACTTC
CASSRLIQETQYF
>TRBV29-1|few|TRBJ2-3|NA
TGCAGCGCCCGGGGGCAAATAGATACGCAGTATTTT
CSARGQIDTQYF
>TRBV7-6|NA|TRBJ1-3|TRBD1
TGTGCCAGCAGCTCCAGACAGGGGTCCTCTGGAAACACCATATATTTT
CASSSRQGSSGNTIYF
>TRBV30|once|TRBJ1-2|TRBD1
TGTGCCTGGAGTCAGGACAGGGGCTATGGCTACACCTTC
CAWSQDRGYGYTF
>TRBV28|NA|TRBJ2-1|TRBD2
TGTGCCAGCAATGGGGTCGGACGAGGACTAGCCAACAATGAGCAGTTCTTC
CASNGVGRGLANNEQFF
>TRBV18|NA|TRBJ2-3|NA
TGTGCCAGCTCACCAGGCACTAGCACAGATACGCAGTATTTT
CASSPGTSTDTQYF
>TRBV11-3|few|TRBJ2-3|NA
TGTGCCAGCAGCTTAGATGGGTGGGATACAGATACGCAGTATTTT
CASSLDGWDTDTQYF
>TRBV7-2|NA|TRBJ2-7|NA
TGTGCCAGCAGCCCCTTAGCCTACGAGCAGTACTTC
CASSPLAYEQYF
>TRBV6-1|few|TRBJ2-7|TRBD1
TGTGCCAGCAGACTCTGGACAGGTTACGAGCAGTACTTC
CASRLWTGYEQYF
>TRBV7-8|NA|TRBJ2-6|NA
TGTGCCAGCAGCTTACGAGACAAGGGGGTCTCTGGGGCCAACGTCCTGACTTTC
CASSLRDKGVSGANVLTF
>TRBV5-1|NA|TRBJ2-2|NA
TGCGCCAGCAGCGTCAGGATATCGGTCTCTTCTACTCCCACCGGGGAGCTGTTTTTT
CASSVRISVSSTPTGELFF
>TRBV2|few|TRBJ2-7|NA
TGTGCCAGCAGTGAAGGACCATTCGGGGAGCAGTACTTC
CASSEGPFGEQYF
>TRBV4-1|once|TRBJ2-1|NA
TGCGCCAGCAGCCGTCAACCTACAGGGACCTATGAGCAGTTCTTC
CASSRQPTGTYEQFF
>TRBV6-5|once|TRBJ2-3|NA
TGTGCCAGCAGTCTAAGGGTATCCGATACGCAGTATTTT
CASSLRVSDTQYF
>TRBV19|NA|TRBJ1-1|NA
TGTGCCAGTACCCTCTTCGTGGGGGTGAGCACTGAAGCTTTCTTT
CASTLFVGVSTEAFF
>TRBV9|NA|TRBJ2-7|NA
TGTGCCAGCAGCGTAGCTACGACGGGATCCGAGCAGTACTTC
CASSVATTGSEQYF
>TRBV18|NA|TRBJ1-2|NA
TGTGCCAGCTCACCCCAGACAGGACGAAGCGACTATGGCTACACCTTC
CASSPQTGRSDYGYTF
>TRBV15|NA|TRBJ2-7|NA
TGTGCCACCAGCAGAGGCTTAGGTGATGTAGGCAACGAGCAGTACTTC
CATSRGLGDVGNEQYF
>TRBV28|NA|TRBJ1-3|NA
TGTGCCAGCAGTTTAGGGTCGGTCGCACGGTACACCATATATTTT
CASSLGSVARYTIYF
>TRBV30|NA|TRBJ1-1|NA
TGTGCCTGGAGTGTAGGGACTATGAACACTGAAGCTTTCTTT
CAWSVGTMNTEAFF
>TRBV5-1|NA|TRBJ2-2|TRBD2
TGCGCCAGCAGCCCTCTGGGACTAGCGGGGATCACCGGGGAGCTGTTTTTT
CASSPLGLAGITGELFF